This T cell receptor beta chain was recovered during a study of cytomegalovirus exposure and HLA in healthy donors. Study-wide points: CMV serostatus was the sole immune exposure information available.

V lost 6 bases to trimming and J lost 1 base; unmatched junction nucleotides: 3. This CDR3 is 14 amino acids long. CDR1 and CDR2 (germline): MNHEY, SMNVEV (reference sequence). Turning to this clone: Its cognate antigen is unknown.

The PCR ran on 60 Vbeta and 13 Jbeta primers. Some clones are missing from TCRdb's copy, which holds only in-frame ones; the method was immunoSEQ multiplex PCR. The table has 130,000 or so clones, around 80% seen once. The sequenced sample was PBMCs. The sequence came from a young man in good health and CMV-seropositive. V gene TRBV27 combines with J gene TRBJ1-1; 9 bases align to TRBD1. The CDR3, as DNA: TGTGCCAGCAGCCCGACAGGGGGGAACACTGAAGCTTTCTTT. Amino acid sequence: CASSPTGGNTEAFF.